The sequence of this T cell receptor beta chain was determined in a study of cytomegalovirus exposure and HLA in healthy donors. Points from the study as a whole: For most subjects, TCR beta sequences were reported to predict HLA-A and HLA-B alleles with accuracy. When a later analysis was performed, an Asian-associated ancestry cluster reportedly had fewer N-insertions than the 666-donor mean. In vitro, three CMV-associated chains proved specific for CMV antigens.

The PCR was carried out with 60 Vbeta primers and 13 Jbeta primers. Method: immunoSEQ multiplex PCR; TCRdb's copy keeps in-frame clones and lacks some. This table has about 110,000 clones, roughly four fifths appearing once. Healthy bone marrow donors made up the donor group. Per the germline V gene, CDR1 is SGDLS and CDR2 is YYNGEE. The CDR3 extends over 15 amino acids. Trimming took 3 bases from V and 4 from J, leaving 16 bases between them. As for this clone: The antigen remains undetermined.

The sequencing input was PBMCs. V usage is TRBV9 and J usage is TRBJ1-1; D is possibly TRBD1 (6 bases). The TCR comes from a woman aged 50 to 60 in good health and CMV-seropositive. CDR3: CASSGGGGAFTEAFF. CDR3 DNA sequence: TGTGCCAGCAGCGGGGGCGGGGGGGCTTTCACTGAAGCTTTCTTT.